The text below deals with one T cell receptor (beta chain). The target antigen is unknown. This record comes from a study of OX40 agonist ivuxolimab in advanced cancers. Study information: Two patients with cutaneous melanoma and one with hepatocellular carcinoma, three in total, showed partial responses. Broader study findings: In the 0.1 to 3.0 mg/kg range, CD4+ and CD8+ blood T cells had expanded clonally by week 6. More expanded clones were seen, on average, in CD8+ T cells than in CD4+.

This CDR3 comprises 17 residues. Germline loops: CDR1 MNHEY, CDR2 SMNVEV (reference sequence). V dropped 5 bases and J dropped 1 base, with 20 bases sitting between them. Autoimmune disease history or systemic immunosuppression was exclusionary. Sequencing used immunoSEQ multiplex PCR; TCRdb keeps in-frame clones, though not all of them. The data show about 93,000 clones, 85% to 95% seen once. This receptor was identified in an adult with an advanced solid tumor such as melanoma, head and neck, liver or kidney cancer. Source: CD4+ or CD8+ T cells sorted from blood, taken in a trial of the OX40 agonist ivuxolimab. V and J are TRBV27 and TRBJ1-1, with D maybe TRBD1 (5 bases). CDR3 bases: TGTGCCAGCAGTCCCTTCGTCGGGGCTGGGGAGAACACTGAAGCTTTCTTT. This encodes CASSPFVGAGENTEAFF.